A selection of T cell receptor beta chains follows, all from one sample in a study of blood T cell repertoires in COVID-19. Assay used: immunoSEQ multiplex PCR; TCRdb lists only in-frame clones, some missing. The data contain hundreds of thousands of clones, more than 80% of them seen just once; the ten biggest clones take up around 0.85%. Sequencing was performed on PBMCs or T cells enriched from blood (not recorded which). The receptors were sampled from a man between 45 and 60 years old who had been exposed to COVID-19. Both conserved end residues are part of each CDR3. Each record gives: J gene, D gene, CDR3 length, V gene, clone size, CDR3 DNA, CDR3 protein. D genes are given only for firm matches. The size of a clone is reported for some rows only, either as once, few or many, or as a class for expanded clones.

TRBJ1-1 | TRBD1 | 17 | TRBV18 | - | TGTGCCAGCTCACCGAACAGGGGGCGGGTCGGGGGTACTGAAGCTTTCTTT | CASSPNRGRVGGTEAFF
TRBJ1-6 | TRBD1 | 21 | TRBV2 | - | TGTGCCAGCAGCCGGGACAGGGGGCCTCCCGGTAATGGACTGGATAATTCACCCCTCCACTTT | CASSRDRGPPGNGLDNSPLHF
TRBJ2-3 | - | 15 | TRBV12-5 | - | TGTGCTAGTGGCGACAGTCTCGCGGGCACAGATACGCAGTATTTT | CASGDSLAGTDTQYF
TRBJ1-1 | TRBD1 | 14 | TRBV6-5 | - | TGTGCCAGCGGTTACCACAGGGGGGGCACTGAAGCTTTCTTT | CASGYHRGGTEAFF
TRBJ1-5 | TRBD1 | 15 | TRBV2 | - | TGTGCCAGCAGCGAAGACAGGGTGAAAGATCAGCCCCAGCATTTT | CASSEDRVKDQPQHF
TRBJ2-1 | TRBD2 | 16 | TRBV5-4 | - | TGTGCCAGCAGACCCTTTAGCGGGAGTTCCTACAATGAGCAGTTCTTC | CASRPFSGSSYNEQFF
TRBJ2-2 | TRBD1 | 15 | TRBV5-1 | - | TGCGCCAGCAGCTTGGGACAGGGCGGCACCGGGGAGCTGTTTTTT | CASSLGQGGTGELFF
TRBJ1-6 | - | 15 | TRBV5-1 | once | TGCGCCAGCTCCGTGGGGGCCTCCTATAATTCACCCCTCCACTTT | CASSVGASYNSPLHF
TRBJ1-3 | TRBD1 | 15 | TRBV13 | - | TGTGCCAGCAGCGTACAGGGGGCAACGGGAAACACCATATATTTT | CASSVQGATGNTIYF
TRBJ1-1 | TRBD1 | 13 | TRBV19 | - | TGTGCCAGCGCCGGGACAGGGATATCTGAAGCTTTCTTT | CASAGTGISEAFF
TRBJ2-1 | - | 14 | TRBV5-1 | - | TGCGCCAGCAGCTTTAGGGAGCCCTACAATGAGCAGTTCTTC | CASSFREPYNEQFF
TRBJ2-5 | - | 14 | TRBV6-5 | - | TGTGCCAGCAGTACTCGGGAGATCCAAGAGACCCAGTACTTC | CASSTREIQETQYF
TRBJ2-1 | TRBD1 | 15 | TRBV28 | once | TGTGCCAGCAGTGCCGGGACAGTAGTCTACAATGAGCAGTTCTTC | CASSAGTVVYNEQFF
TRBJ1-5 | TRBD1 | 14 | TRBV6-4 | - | TGTGCCAGCAGTGTGGGACAGGTCAATCAGCCCCAGCATTTT | CASSVGQVNQPQHF